These T cell receptor beta chains were read from a single sample in a study. The protocol was immunoSEQ multiplex PCR, while the TCRdb copy is restricted to in-frame clones and leaves out a portion. This sample has 55,000 to 70,000 clones; 85% to 95% occur once, and the top ten carry under 4.5%. The sample comprised PBMCs. The receptors come from a man aged 40-49 years with rheumatoid arthritis. Both conserved end residues are part of each CDR3. The D gene is left open where the match is weak.

V gene	J gene	D gene	CDR3 protein	CDR3 DNA
TRBV30	TRBJ1-2	TRBD1	CAGGQFNYGYTF	TGTGCCGGGGGACAGTTTAACTATGGCTACACCTTC
TRBV14	TRBJ1-3	-	CASSQEFGGFGNTIYF	TGTGCCAGCAGCCAAGAATTTGGGGGCTTTGGAAACACCATATATTTT
TRBV6-6	TRBJ2-5	TRBD1	CASSQRTGQETQYF	TGTGCCAGCAGCCAACGGACAGGTCAAGAGACCCAGTACTTC
TRBV28	TRBJ1-1	TRBD1	CASRPTLGQRSFDTEAFF	TGTGCCAGCAGACCAACTCTGGGACAGCGCTCCTTTGACACTGAAGCTTTCTTT
TRBV11-2	TRBJ1-6	-	CASSLDVGLGYNSPLHF	TGTGCCAGCAGCTTAGACGTGGGACTCGGCTATAATTCACCCCTCCACTTT
TRBV7-2	TRBJ2-1	-	CASSQEGGFGRYNEQFF	TGTGCCAGCAGCCAAGAAGGTGGCTTCGGCCGCTACAATGAGCAGTTCTTC
TRBV2	TRBJ1-3	-	CASSDLGAGTGNTIYF	TGTGCCAGCAGTGATCTTGGGGCAGGGACTGGAAACACCATATATTTT
TRBV24-1	TRBJ2-2	TRBD2	CATSDRSGSNTGELFF	TGTGCCACCAGTGACCGAAGCGGGAGTAACACCGGGGAGCTGTTTTTT
TRBV7-2	TRBJ2-5	-	CASRARGPTGTQYF	TGTGCCAGCAGGGCGCGGGGGCCGACGGGGACCCAGTACTTC
TRBV6-5	TRBJ1-2	TRBD1	CASSPGGYYGYTF	TGTGCCAGCAGCCCAGGGGGCTACTATGGCTACACCTTC
TRBV7-2	TRBJ1-1	-	CASSLNTGISEAFF	TGTGCCAGCAGCCTGAATACAGGGATCTCCGAAGCTTTCTTT
TRBV6-6	TRBJ2-7	-	CASSYSVGDYEQYF	TGTGCCAGCAGTTATTCGGTAGGGGACTACGAGCAGTACTTC
TRBV20-1	TRBJ1-1	-	CRGTGTEAFF	TGCAGGGGGACGGGCACTGAAGCTTTCTTT
TRBV4-1	TRBJ1-4	-	CASSPGLSTTNEKLFF	TGCGCCAGCAGCCCCGGACTCAGCACAACTAATGAAAAACTGTTTTTT
TRBV13	TRBJ1-6	-	CASSGVDRGTYNSPLHF	TGTGCCAGCAGCGGTGTCGATCGGGGCACATATAATTCACCCCTCCACTTT
TRBV30	TRBJ1-5	-	CAWSPGPVRRQPQHF	TGTGCCTGGAGCCCTGGTCCTGTCCGTCGTCAGCCCCAGCATTTT